This TCR beta chain was captured by sequencing in a study of T-cell memory formation after mild COVID-19. Study in general: Largely, the TCR clusters proved donor specific.

Deletions cut 8 bases from V and 5 bases from J, with 22 bases between. There are 15 residues in the CDR3. Germline V gives CDR1 MNHEY, CDR2 SVGAGI. Study-level results: That cross-reactive memory joined was suggested by some responding clones appearing in pre-infection memory. Contracting clones from day 15 to 85 showed balanced CD4/CD8; later expanders favored CD4+.

On this clonotype: Its antigen is as yet unknown.

One entry per CDR3 protein, called by TCRdb with MiXCR from the 5' RACE reads. The table lists hundreds of thousands of distinct CDR3 sequences, over 20% of them singletons. Sequencing was carried out using PBMCs or a T cell subset sorted from them (not recorded which). The gene calls are TRBV6-5 and TRBJ2-7, with a weak D call TRBD2 (6 bases). The source of this sequence is an adult woman who had mild COVID-19 (a few samples of this study predate the infection). Cell type and time point are not known. CDR3 amino acids: CASPWRGPLVHEQYF. The CDR3 nucleotides read TGTGCCAGCCCGTGGAGGGGCCCCTTAGTCCACGAGCAGTACTTC.